This T cell receptor beta chain was identified in a study of shared clonotypes between healthy human individuals. The method was immunoSEQ multiplex PCR; TCRdb's version includes in-frame clones alone and lacks a portion of them. The sample consists of hundreds of thousands of clones, 90% to 97% of them appearing once. The germline CDR1 and CDR2 sequences are MDHEN and SYDVKM. V gave up 6 bases and J gave up 0 bases, with 12 bases separating them. This CDR3 comprises 16 residues. The clonotype originates from a woman aged 25 to 39 in good health. Sample: naive CD4+ T cells sorted from blood. As to subset: CD45RA+ positively selected. The chain has TRBV28 and TRBJ2-6; D unresolved. The chain's CDR3 is CASSLLKFSGANVLTF. CDR3 in DNA: TGTGCCAGCAGCCTCCTAAAGTTCTCTGGGGCCAACGTCCTGACTTTC.